This note documents a single T cell receptor (beta chain) sequence. Antigen specificity is unknown. The sample comes from a study of cytomegalovirus exposure and HLA in healthy donors. Sequencing was performed with immunoSEQ multiplex PCR; in TCRdb, only in-frame clones are kept and a portion is missing. The sample holds about 73,000 clones, 95% seen once. Separate from the roughly 670-subject first cohort, the approximately 120-subject validation cohort was the one that the donors belonged to. This CDR3 region has 12 residues. Germline V CDR1 and CDR2: MDHEN, SYDVKM. With 6 bases removed from V and 6 bases from J, the gap between germline ends came to 10 bases. Study outcomes and limitations: Reportedly, cytomegalovirus status was diagnosed with high sensitivity and specificity. Rarity held for most TCR sequences, but there were some public TCRs that occurred in many donors. Cytomegalovirus-associated TCR beta chains were listed, numbering more than 150.

V and J are TRBV28 and TRBJ2-3; no firm D call. The receptor's source is a man aged 18-30 years in good health and CMV-seronegative. Sequencing input: PBMCs. The CDR3: CASRSDGDTQYF. CDR3 sequence (DNA): TGTGCCAGCAGATCCGACGGGGATACGCAGTATTTT.